This T cell receptor (beta chain) appears in the sequencing data of a study of cytomegalovirus exposure and HLA in healthy donors. Overall study results and limits: Certain indistinguishable V segments, among them TRBV6-2 and TRBV6-3, were excluded.

This clone has just a few counts. What it binds is not known. Germline trimming cut 4 bases from V and 8 bases from J; bases unmatched to any gene: 6. The CDR3 length is 13 residues. Looked up from germline, CDR1 is SGHRS and CDR2 is YFSETQ. PCR amplification relied on 60 Vbeta primers (plus 13 Jbeta primers). Clones were read by immunoSEQ multiplex PCR, and TCRdb kept only the in-frame ones, dropping some. This table holds about 240,000 clones, over 75% found once. Source material: PBMCs. This receptor was taken from a boy younger than 18 in good health and CMV-seronegative. The chain employs TRBV5-1 and TRBJ1-2; 9 bases match TRBD1. The CDR3 DNA sequence: TGCGCCAGCAGCCACAGACAGGGGGAGGGCTACACCTTC. This sequence encodes CASSHRQGEGYTF.